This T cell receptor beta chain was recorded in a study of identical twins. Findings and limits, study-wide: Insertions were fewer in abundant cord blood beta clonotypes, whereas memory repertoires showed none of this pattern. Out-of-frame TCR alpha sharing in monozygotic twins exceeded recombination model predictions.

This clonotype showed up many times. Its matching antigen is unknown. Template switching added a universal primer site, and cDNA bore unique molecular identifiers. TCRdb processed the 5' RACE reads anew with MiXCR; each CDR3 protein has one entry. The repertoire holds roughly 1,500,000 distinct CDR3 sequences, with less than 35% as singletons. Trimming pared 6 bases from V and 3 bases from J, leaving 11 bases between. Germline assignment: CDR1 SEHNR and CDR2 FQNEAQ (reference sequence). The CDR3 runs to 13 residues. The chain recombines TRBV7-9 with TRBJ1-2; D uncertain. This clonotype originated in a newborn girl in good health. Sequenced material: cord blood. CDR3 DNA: TGTGCCAGCAGTCCTAGGTTGGACTATGGCTACACCTTC. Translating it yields CASSPRLDYGYTF.